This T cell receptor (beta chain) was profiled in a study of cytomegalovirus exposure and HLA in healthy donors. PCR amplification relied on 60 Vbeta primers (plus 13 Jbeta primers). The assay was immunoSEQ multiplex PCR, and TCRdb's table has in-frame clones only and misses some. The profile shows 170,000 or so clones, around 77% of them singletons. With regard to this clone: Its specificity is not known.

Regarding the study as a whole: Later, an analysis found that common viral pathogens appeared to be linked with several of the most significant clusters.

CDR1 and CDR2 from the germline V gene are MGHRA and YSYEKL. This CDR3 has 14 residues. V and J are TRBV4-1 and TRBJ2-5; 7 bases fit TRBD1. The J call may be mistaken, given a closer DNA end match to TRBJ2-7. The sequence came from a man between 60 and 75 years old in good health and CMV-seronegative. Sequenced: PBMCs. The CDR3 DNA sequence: TGCGCCAGCAGCCAAGGGCAGGGGGCCTACGAGCAGTACTTC. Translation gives CASSQGQGAYEQYF.